These 28 T cell receptor beta chains share one sample of origin, sequenced in a study of Graves' ophthalmopathy and Graves' hyperthyroidism. Researchers took RNA transcripts and amplified TCR beta CDR3 regions from them. Second-round multiplex PCR followed a first-round RT-PCR using HTBI primers. TCRdb reprocessed the multiplex PCR reads with MiXCR, giving one entry per CDR3 protein. The data hold around 1.1 million distinct CDR3 sequences, with about 40% observed a single time. Sequenced input: peripheral blood or thyroid tissue (not recorded which). These receptors came from an adult man with Graves' hyperthyroidism.

This clonotype has a count of ten or more. V gene TRBV7-9 combines with J gene TRBJ2-5; a weak D match, TRBD2 (6 bases). Trimming stripped 7 bases from V and 5 bases from J, with 17 bases between. The CDR3 covers 14 residues. CDR1 and CDR2 (germline): SEHNR, FQNEAQ (reference sequence). Written as DNA, the CDR3 is TGTGCCAGCACCCCGGGTGGGAGGCCGGAGACCCAGTACTTC. This encodes CASTPGGRPETQYF.

In this sample, this clonotype turned up many times. V is TRBV7-9 and J is TRBJ1-2; D remains unclear. CDR3 length equals 15 residues. CDR1 SEHNR and CDR2 FQNEAQ come from the germline V gene (reference sequence). V shed 7 bases and J shed 2 bases, with 17 bases lying between them. The CDR3 loop is CASIKTSYTNYGYTF. The CDR3 coding sequence is TGTGCCAGCATCAAAACGTCCTACACGAACTATGGCTACACCTTC.

This clonotype has ten or more counts. The chain is built from TRBV29-1 and TRBJ2-5, with 9 bases identical to TRBD1. CDR3 size: 13 residues. V lost 5 bases, J lost 4 bases, and 5 bases stayed unmatched. The germline CDR1 and CDR2 sequences are SQVTM and ANQGSEA. The CDR3 sequence is CSVRQGVVETQYF. The DNA for the CDR3 is TGCAGCGTTCGACAGGGGGTAGTAGAGACCCAGTACTTC. The full variable domain, in which reference TRBV29-1 and TRBJ2-5 provide the parts outside the CDR3, is SAVISQKPSRDICQRGTSLTIQCQVDSQVTMMFWYRQQPGQSLTLIATANQGSEATYESGFVIDKFPISRPNLTFSTLTVSNMSPEDSSIYLCSVRQGVVETQYFGPGTRLLVL.

The chain recombines TRBV28 with TRBJ1-4; no clear D. Germline-derived CDR1 and CDR2 are MDHEN and SYDVKM. The CDR3 consists of 15 residues. Trimming stripped 5 bases from V and 5 bases from J, with 15 bases between. The CDR3 DNA reads TGTGCCAGCAGTCCCGCGGCAGAGGAGAATGAAAAACTGTTTTTT. Translation gives CASSPAAEENEKLFF.

There are a few counts of this clonotype. This chain uses TRBV12-3 or TRBV12-4 with TRBJ2-6, with D perhaps matching TRBD1 (6 bases). The CDR3 is 18 amino acids. Trimming removed 4 bases at V and 1 base at J, with 17 bases between. In nucleotides, the CDR3 is TGTGCCAGCAGTTGGAAGGTGGGACACTTTTCTGGGGCCAACGTCCTGACTTTC. Amino acids: CASSWKVGHFSGANVLTF.

This clonotype was seen ten or more times. The genes are TRBV25-1 and TRBJ2-2; 7 positions match TRBD1. The CDR3 is made up of 15 amino acids. The germline V gene has CDR1 MGHDK and CDR2 SYGVNS. Trimming took 3 bases from V and 5 from J; bases not matched to a gene: 6. DNA for the CDR3: TGTGCCAGCAGTGACCCGGGACAGATTACCGGGGAGCTGTTTTTT. Translation: CASSDPGQITGELFF. Based on the CDR3 plus reference TRBV25-1 and TRBJ2-2, the full variable domain is EADIYQTPRYLVIGTGKKITLECSQTMGHDKMYWYQQDPGMELHLIHYSYGVNSTEKGDLSSESTVSRIRTEHFPLTLESARPSHTSQYLCASSDPGQITGELFFGEGSRLTVL.

The genes are TRBV15 and TRBJ1-2; D is possibly TRBD1 (6 bases). V lost 1 base and J lost 1, with 16 bases in between. The CDR3 totals 17 residues. Germline V gene sequence: CDR1 LNHNV, CDR2 YYDKDF (reference sequence). DNA for the CDR3: TGTGCCACCAGCAGAGTATCCCCGACAGGACTTAACTATGGCTACACCTTC. It encodes CATSRVSPTGLNYGYTF.

The chain recombines TRBV7-6 with TRBJ2-6; TRBD1 agrees at 11 bases. CDR1 SGHVS and CDR2 FNYEAQ come from the germline V gene. CDR3 length: 18 residues. Losses at the gene ends were 4 bases for V and 3 bases for J; bases not matched to a gene: 8. This chain's CDR3 is CASSSSMGQGGGANVLTF. CDR3 DNA sequence: TGTGCCAGCAGCTCCTCCATGGGACAGGGGGGTGGGGCCAACGTCCTGACTTTC.

This clonotype was recorded a few times. CDR3 in DNA: TGTGCCAGCAGTTATTCCGAAATGGGAAATCAGCCCCAGCATTTT. It codes for CASSYSEMGNQPQHF. J is TRBJ1-5 and V is TRBV12-3 or TRBV12-4; D is unresolved. The germline V and J ends were trimmed by 4 bases and 4 bases, with 14 bases remaining between them. CDR3 length: 15 residues.

This clonotype turned up a few times. The chain joins TRBV15 to TRBJ2-7; D is uncertain. The CDR3 consists of 14 residues. Germline values: CDR1 LNHNV, CDR2 YYDKDF (reference sequence). Trimming cost V 6 bases and J 5 bases, with 17 bases left between them. The CDR3 reads CATRRSDPLDEQYF. DNA for the CDR3: TGTGCCACCAGAAGAAGCGACCCGTTGGACGAGCAGTACTTC.

This chain links TRBV25-1 with TRBJ1-3; no definite D call. The CDR3 has 16 residues. V lost 3 bases, J lost 0 bases, and 12 bases lay in between. The germline V gene encodes CDR1 MGHDK and CDR2 SYGVNS. DNA of the CDR3: TGTGCCAGCAGTGAGAGGAGGGTCTACTCTGGAAACACCATATATTTT. Translating it yields CASSERRVYSGNTIYF.

This clonotype was seen more than once but under ten times. This CDR3 reads CSVVFFDRGPAFGGNTIYF. CDR3 coding DNA: TGCAGCGTTGTCTTTTTCGACAGGGGGCCCGCCTTCGGGGGAAACACCATATATTTT. The V call is TRBV29-1, the J call TRBJ1-3; TRBD1 matches 10 bases. The V gene end was trimmed by 4 bases and the J gene end by 4 bases; junction bases not matched to a gene: 19. The length of the CDR3 is 19 residues. Germline CDR1 SQVTM, CDR2 ANQGSEA.

In its sample, this clonotype was seen a few times. The rearrangement links TRBV20-1 to TRBJ1-1; a weak D match, TRBD1 (6 bases). The CDR3 extends over 14 amino acids. The germline V gene has CDR1 DFQATT and CDR2 SNEGSKA (reference sequence). The V and J ends lost 8 bases and 1 base respectively, with 17 bases between them. The CDR3 spells CSTNKQGWNTEAFF. In nucleotides, the CDR3 is TGCAGTACTAATAAACAGGGATGGAACACTGAAGCTTTCTTT.

The chain couples TRBV9 to TRBJ2-5, with 11 nucleotides matching TRBD2. Germline V gene sequence: CDR1 SGDLS, CDR2 YYNGEE. The V segment lost 4 bases and the J segment 5 bases; nucleotides outside the gene matches: 10. The CDR3 covers 16 residues. The CDR3 nucleotides are TGTGCCAGCAGCCCCCAGGGGACTAGCGGAGGGGAGACCCAGTACTTC. The encoded protein is CASSPQGTSGGETQYF. Drawing the rest from reference TRBV9 and TRBJ2-5, the complete variable domain is DSGVTQTPKHLITATGQRVTLRCSPRSGDLSVYWYQQSLDQGLQFLIQYYNGEERAKGNILERFSAQQFPDLHSELNLSSLELGDSALYFCASSPQGTSGGETQYFGPGTRLLVL.

The rearrangement links TRBV15 to TRBJ1-2, with D uncertain. The CDR3 is made up of 13 amino acids. Trimming cost V 1 base and J 2 bases, with 5 bases left between them. The V gene's germline CDR1 is LNHNV and CDR2 YYDKDF (reference sequence). The CDR3 sequence is CATSRVENYGYTF. CDR3 DNA sequence: TGTGCCACCAGCAGAGTCGAAAACTATGGCTACACCTTC.

The chain couples TRBV29-1 to TRBJ2-5, with D uncertain. The CDR3 length is 12 residues. Trimming stripped 5 bases from V and 0 bases from J, with 7 bases between. Germline CDR1 reads SQVTM; CDR2 reads ANQGSEA. The CDR3 DNA reads as TGCAGCGTTCCGACCAACCAAGAGACCCAGTACTTC. Translated, it gives CSVPTNQETQYF. Variable domain in full (rest from reference TRBV29-1 and TRBJ2-5): SAVISQKPSRDICQRGTSLTIQCQVDSQVTMMFWYRQQPGQSLTLIATANQGSEATYESGFVIDKFPISRPNLTFSTLTVSNMSPEDSSIYLCSVPTNQETQYFGPGTRLLVL.

This clonotype was counted at least ten times. The chain combines TRBV7-2 with TRBJ2-7; no reliable D call. The length of the CDR3 is 14 residues. The V gene lost 1 base and the J gene lost 3 bases, with 10 bases spanning the gap. Germline V gives CDR1 SGHTA, CDR2 FQGNSA. CDR3 nucleotide sequence: TGTGCCAGCAGCTTAGAACAATGGGACTACGAGCAGTACTTC. Protein product: CASSLEQWDYEQYF. Combining the CDR3 with reference TRBV7-2 and TRBJ2-7 gives the whole variable domain GAGVSQSPSNKVTEKGKDVELRCDPISGHTALYWYRQSLGQGLEFLIYFQGNSAPDKSGLPSDRFSAERTGGSVSTLTIQRTQQEDSAVYLCASSLEQWDYEQYFGPGTRLTVT.

This chain links TRBV7-3 with TRBJ1-4; 7 positions agree with TRBD1. Germline CDR1 is SGHTA and CDR2 is FQGTGA. The junction had 6 bases not matched to a gene; V was cut back by 5 bases and J by 0 bases. CDR3 length: 16 amino acids. In DNA form, the CDR3 reads TGTGCCAGCAGCCACTCGACAGGGTCAACTAATGAAAAACTGTTTTTT. It codes for CASSHSTGSTNEKLFF. Combining the CDR3 with reference TRBV7-3 and TRBJ1-4 gives the whole variable domain GAGVSQTPSNKVTEKGKYVELRCDPISGHTALYWYRQSLGQGPEFLIYFQGTGAADDSGLPNDRFFAVRPEGSVSTLKIQRTERGDSAVYLCASSHSTGSTNEKLFFGSGTQLSVL.

The rearrangement joins TRBV7-2 to TRBJ1-4; 8 nucleotides match TRBD1. The CDR3 is 15 residues long. J gave up 5 bases and V 7 bases, and 9 bases lay outside the gene matches. From germline, CDR1 is SGHTA and CDR2 FQGNSA. The CDR3 coding sequence is TGTGCCAGCACCCCTTCGTGGACAGGGAATGAAAAACTGTTTTTT. The encoded protein is CASTPSWTGNEKLFF.

As for this clonotype: The junction does not match germline at one end; this may be a read error. This chain connects TRBV10-2 to TRBJ1-3; maybe TRBD1 (5 bases). This CDR3 has 16 residues. Germline values: CDR1 WSHSY, CDR2 SAAADI. CDR3 sequence (DNA): TGTGCCAGCAGAACGGGACCCATGAGCTCTGGAAACACCATATATTTT. Residues: CASRTGPMSSGNTIYF.

This chain connects TRBV7-9 to TRBJ2-7; D perhaps matches TRBD1 (5 bases). The DNA end is more similar to TRBJ2-1, so the J call may be wrong. The length of the CDR3 is 13 residues. Germline V gives CDR1 SEHNR, CDR2 FQNEAQ (reference sequence). For the CDR3, the DNA is TGTGCCAGCAGCTTAGTCGGGCGACAGGAGCAGTTCTTC. This gives the protein CASSLVGRQEQFF.

With respect to this clonotype: One end of the junction fails to match germline, which may point to a read error. The chain carries TRBV5-1 and TRBJ2-2; unclear D gene. The CDR3 runs 17 residues. Germline values: CDR1 SGHRS, CDR2 YFSETQ. CDR3 coding DNA: TGTGCCAGCAGCCTCTGGTCAGGTCCCACGGATACCGGGGAGCTGTTTTTT. As protein: CASSLWSGPTDTGELFF.

This rearrangement joins TRBV5-1 to TRBJ1-1, with TRBD1 as a possible D gene (6 bases). The length of the CDR3 is 17 residues. Germline V gives CDR1 SGHRS, CDR2 YFSETQ. Deletions cut 0 bases from V and 2 bases from J, with 17 bases between. The CDR3 sequence is CASSLVRIGGVNTEAFF. For the CDR3, the DNA is TGCGCCAGCAGCTTGGTACGGATAGGGGGGGTTAACACTGAAGCTTTCTTT.

This clonotype was observed a single time. CDR3 loop: CASSESVGRTNYGYTF. As DNA, the CDR3 is TGCGCCAGCAGTGAGTCGGTGGGCAGAACTAACTATGGCTACACCTTC. V is TRBV10-2 and J is TRBJ1-2; D gene uncertain. Germline-derived CDR1 and CDR2 are WSHSY and SAAADI. Trimming shortened V by 0 bases and J by 0 bases, and 11 bases separated the two germline ends. The CDR3 loop spans 16 amino acids.

This clonotype was counted many times. The rearrangement links TRBV29-1 to TRBJ2-7; 7 bases align to TRBD1. The CDR3 contains 14 residues. Germline loops: CDR1 SQVTM, CDR2 ANQGSEA. The V gene end was trimmed by 1 base and the J gene end by 3 bases; junction bases not matched to a gene: 6. As DNA, the CDR3 is TGCAGCGTTGAAGTCACAGGGGCCTACTACGAGCAGTACTTC. As protein: CSVEVTGAYYEQYF.

This chain joins TRBV2 and TRBJ1-6; D gene unclear. Germline V gene sequence: CDR1 SNHLY, CDR2 FYNNEI. With 5 bases removed from V and 7 bases from J, the gap between germline ends came to 21 bases. The CDR3 covers 17 residues. The DNA for the CDR3 is TGTGCCAGCAGTTACCCCACGCACCCTTATGGAAATTCACCCCTCCACTTT. This encodes CASSYPTHPYGNSPLHF.

This clonotype was detected ten times or more. The V call is TRBV13, the J call TRBJ2-7; no firm D call. Trimming pared 3 bases from V and 5 bases from J, leaving 11 bases between. Germline-derived CDR1 and CDR2 are PRHDT and FYEKMQ (reference sequence). The CDR3 runs 13 residues. The CDR3 coding sequence is TGTGCCAGCAGCTTCCCCCTCGAAGACGAGCAGTACTTC. This codes for CASSFPLEDEQYF.

This chain's CDR3 is CASSLWAQGPGWPQHF. CDR3 coding DNA: TGTGCCAGCAGCTTATGGGCGCAGGGGCCTGGATGGCCCCAGCATTTT. The chain uses TRBV7-2 and TRBJ1-5; D perhaps matches TRBD1 (6 bases). V was clipped by 2 bases and J by 9 bases, with 20 bases between them. From germline, CDR1 is SGHTA and CDR2 FQGNSA. The CDR3 consists of 16 residues.